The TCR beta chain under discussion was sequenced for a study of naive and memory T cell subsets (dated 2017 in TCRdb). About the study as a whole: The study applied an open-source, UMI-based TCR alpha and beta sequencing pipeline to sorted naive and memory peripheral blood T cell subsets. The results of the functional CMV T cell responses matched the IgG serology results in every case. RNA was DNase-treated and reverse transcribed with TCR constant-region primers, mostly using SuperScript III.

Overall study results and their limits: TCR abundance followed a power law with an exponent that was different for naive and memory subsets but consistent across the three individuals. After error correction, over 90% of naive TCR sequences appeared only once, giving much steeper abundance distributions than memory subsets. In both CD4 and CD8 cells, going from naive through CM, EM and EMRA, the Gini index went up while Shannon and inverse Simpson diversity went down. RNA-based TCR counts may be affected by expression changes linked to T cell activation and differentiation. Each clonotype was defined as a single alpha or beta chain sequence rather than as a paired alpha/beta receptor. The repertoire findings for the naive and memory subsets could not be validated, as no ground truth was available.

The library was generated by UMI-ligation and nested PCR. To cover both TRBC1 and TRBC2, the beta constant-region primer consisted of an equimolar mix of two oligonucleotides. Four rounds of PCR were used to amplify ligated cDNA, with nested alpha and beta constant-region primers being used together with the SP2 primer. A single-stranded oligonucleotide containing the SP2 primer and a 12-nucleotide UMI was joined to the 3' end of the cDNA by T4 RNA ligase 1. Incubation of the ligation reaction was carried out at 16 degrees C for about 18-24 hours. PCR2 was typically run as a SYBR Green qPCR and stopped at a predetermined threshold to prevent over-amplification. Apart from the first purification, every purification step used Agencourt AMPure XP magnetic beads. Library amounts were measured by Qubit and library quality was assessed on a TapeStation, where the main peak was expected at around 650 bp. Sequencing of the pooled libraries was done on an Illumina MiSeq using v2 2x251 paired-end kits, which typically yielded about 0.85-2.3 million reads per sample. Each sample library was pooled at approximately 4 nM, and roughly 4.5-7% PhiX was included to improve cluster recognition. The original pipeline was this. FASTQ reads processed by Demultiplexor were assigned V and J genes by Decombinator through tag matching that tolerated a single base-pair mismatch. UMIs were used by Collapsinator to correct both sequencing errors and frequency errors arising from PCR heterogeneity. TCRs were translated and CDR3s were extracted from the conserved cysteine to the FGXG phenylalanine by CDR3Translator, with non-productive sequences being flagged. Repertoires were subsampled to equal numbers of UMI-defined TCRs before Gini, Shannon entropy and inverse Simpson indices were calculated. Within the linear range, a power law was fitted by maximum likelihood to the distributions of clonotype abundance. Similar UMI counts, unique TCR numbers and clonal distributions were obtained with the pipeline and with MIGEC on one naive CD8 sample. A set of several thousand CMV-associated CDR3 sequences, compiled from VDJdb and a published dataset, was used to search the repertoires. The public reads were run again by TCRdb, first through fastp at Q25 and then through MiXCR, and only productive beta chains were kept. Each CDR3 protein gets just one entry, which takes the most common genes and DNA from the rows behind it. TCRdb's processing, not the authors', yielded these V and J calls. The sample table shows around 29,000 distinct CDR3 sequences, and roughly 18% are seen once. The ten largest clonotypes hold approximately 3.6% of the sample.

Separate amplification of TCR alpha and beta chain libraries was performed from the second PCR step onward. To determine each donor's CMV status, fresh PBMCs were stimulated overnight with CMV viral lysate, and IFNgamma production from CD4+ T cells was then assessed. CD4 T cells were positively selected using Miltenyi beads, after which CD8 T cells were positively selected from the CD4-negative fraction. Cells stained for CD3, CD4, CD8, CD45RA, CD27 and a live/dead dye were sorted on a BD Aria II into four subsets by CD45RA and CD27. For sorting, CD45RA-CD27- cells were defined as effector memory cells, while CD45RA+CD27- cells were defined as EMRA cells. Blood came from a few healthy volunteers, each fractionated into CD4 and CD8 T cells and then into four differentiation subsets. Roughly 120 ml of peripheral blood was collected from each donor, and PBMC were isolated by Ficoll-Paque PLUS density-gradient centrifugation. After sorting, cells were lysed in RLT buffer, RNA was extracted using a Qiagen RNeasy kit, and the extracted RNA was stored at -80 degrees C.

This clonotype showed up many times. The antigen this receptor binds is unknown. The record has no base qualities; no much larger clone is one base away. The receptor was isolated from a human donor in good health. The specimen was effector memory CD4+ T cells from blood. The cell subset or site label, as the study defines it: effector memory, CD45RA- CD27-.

The CDR3 corresponds to CSAVPKENTEAFF. The sequenced DNA: TGCAGTGCGGTTCCCAAAGAAAACACTGAAGCTTTCTTT. The rearranged segments are TRBV20-1 and TRBJ1-1; a confident D gene designation cannot be given. Based on the germline V gene (reference sequence), the CDR1 and CDR2 sequences are DFQATT and SNEGSKA. The CDR3 spans 13 residues, from the cysteine through the phenylalanine. Left in the record is the CDR3 DNA by itself, 39 bases read in frame from the first base. Deletion took 6 bases off V and 2 bases off J, with a span of 13 bases between the germline ends.